The 31 T cell receptor beta chains below come from one sample, sequenced in a study of cytomegalovirus exposure and HLA in healthy donors. PCR employed 60 Vbeta and 13 Jbeta primers. The repertoire was sequenced with immunoSEQ multiplex PCR; TCRdb's copy has only in-frame clones and lacks some. The repertoire holds 150,000 to 200,000 clones, about 80% seen once, with approximately 15% in the top ten. Sequencing used PBMCs. All receptors derive from a woman in her thirties or forties in good health and CMV-seronegative.

The chain carries TRBV19 and TRBJ2-6; 9 positions match TRBD1. Losses at the gene ends were 7 bases for V and 3 bases for J; bases not matched to a gene: 4. The CDR3 spans 15 residues. The V gene's germline CDR1 is LNHDA and CDR2 SQIVND (reference sequence). In DNA, the CDR3 is TGTGCCAGTAACACAGGGGGCGGTGGGGCCAACGTCCTGACTTTC. The encoded protein is CASNTGGGGANVLTF. Supplemented by reference TRBV19 and TRBJ2-6, the full variable domain reads DGGITQSPKYLFRKEGQNVTLSCEQNLNHDAMYWYRQDPGQGLRLIYYSQIVNDFQKGDIAEGYSVSREKKESFPLTVTSAQKNPTAFYLCASNTGGGGANVLTFGAGSRLTVL.

The J gene is TRBJ2-3, the V gene TRBV11-2; TRBD2 agrees at 11 bases. J gave up 0 bases and V 4 bases, and 3 bases lay outside the gene matches. The CDR3 extends over 16 amino acids. Per the germline V gene, CDR1 is SGHAT and CDR2 is FQNNGV. The CDR3 nucleotides are TGTGCCAGCAGCTCTCGACTAGCGGGGAGCACAGATACGCAGTATTTT. Its protein is CASSSRLAGSTDTQYF.

This chain uses TRBV4-2 with TRBJ2-1; TRBD2 matches 10 bases. This CDR3 region has 16 residues. Germline CDR1 LGHNA, CDR2 YNFKEQ. Trimming cost V 7 bases and J 6 bases; bases outside gene matches: 12. Written as DNA, the CDR3 is TGTGCCAGCACCTCCCGGGGGCTAGCGGGAGTCAATGAGCAGTTCTTC. Protein: CASTSRGLAGVNEQFF.

The chain is built from TRBV4-1 and TRBJ2-1; D is possibly TRBD2 (6 bases). V dropped 0 bases and J dropped 4 bases, with 10 bases sitting between them. The CDR3 extends over 15 amino acids. Germline lookup yields CDR1 MGHRA and CDR2 YSYEKL. The CDR3, as DNA: TGCGCCAGCAGCCAAGATTCGGGAGTGTACAATGAGCAGTTCTTC. Translation: CASSQDSGVYNEQFF.

The J gene is TRBJ2-7, the V gene TRBV18, with D maybe TRBD2 (6 bases). Germline V gene data show CDR1 as KGHSH and CDR2 as LQKENI. Trimming cost V 2 bases and J 7 bases, with 12 bases left between them. The CDR3 sequence is 13 residues long. Here the CDR3 reads CASSPIGSGEQYF. DNA for the CDR3: TGTGCCAGCTCACCAATTGGGAGCGGGGAGCAGTACTTC.

This chain links TRBV27 with TRBJ1-2, with 12 bases aligning to TRBD1. V lost 3 bases to trimming and J lost 7 bases; unmatched junction nucleotides: 3. There are 14 residues in the CDR3. Germline V lookup: CDR1 MNHEY, CDR2 SMNVEV (reference sequence). For the CDR3, the DNA is TGTGCCAGCAGTTTGGGACAGGGGGCGCGTGGCTACACCTTC. It translates to CASSLGQGARGYTF.

The chain uses TRBV28 and TRBJ1-2; D possibly corresponds to TRBD1 (6 bases). Germline loops: CDR1 MDHEN, CDR2 SYDVKM. This CDR3 has 14 residues. V was trimmed by 2 bases and J by 1 base, leaving 8 bases between them. CDR3 sequence (DNA): TGTGCCAGCAGTTTAGGGGGACATAACTATGGCTACACCTTC. It translates to CASSLGGHNYGYTF.

In its sample, this clone was seen a few times. The rearrangement uses TRBV11-3 and TRBJ2-3; 8 nucleotides match TRBD2. CDR1 and CDR2 (germline): SGHNT, YENEEA. The CDR3 has 15 residues. V lost 5 bases to trimming and J lost 4 bases; unmatched junction nucleotides: 8. The CDR3 loop reads CASSPYRGGADTQYF. DNA for the CDR3: TGTGCCAGCAGCCCTTACCGGGGGGGGGCAGATACGCAGTATTTT.

This sequence joins TRBV20-1 and TRBJ1-1; a weak D match, TRBD1 (6 bases). The CDR3 sequence is 10 residues long. Trimming left V 6 bases short and J 9 bases short, with 11 bases between. The germline V gene has CDR1 DFQATT and CDR2 SNEGSKA (reference sequence). The CDR3 region is CSAYDRQAFF. CDR3 nucleotide sequence: TGCAGTGCCTATGACAGGCAAGCTTTCTTT.

V is TRBV7-9 and J is TRBJ1-3; D uncertain. The CDR3 extends over 17 amino acids. CDR1 and CDR2 (germline): SEHNR, FQNEAQ (reference sequence). V was pared by 8 bases and J by 0 bases, with 20 bases between. CDR3 region: CASRGGYDASSGNTIYF. The CDR3 DNA reads TGTGCCAGCCGCGGCGGATACGATGCCAGCTCTGGAAACACCATATATTTT.

The chain uses TRBV7-2 and TRBJ1-1; 7 bases fit TRBD1. Trimming took 5 bases from V and 10 from J; bases not matched to a gene: 16. The germline gives CDR1 SGHTA, CDR2 FQGNSA. This CDR3 region has 15 residues. The CDR3 DNA sequence: TGTGCCAGCAGCACCCCAACAGGGGACCCTGGGGTAGCTTTCTTT. Protein sequence: CASSTPTGDPGVAFF.

V usage is TRBV5-5 and J usage is TRBJ1-2; no reliable D call. Trimming took off 2 bases at V and 3 bases at J, with 14 bases between the two ends. Germline V lookup: CDR1 SGHKS, CDR2 YYEKEE (reference sequence). The CDR3 spans 15 residues. The CDR3 DNA is TGTGCCAGCAGCTTTTGGCAGGAAGTCGACTATGGCTACACCTTC. Translated: CASSFWQEVDYGYTF. Filled out from reference TRBV5-5 and TRBJ1-2, the complete variable domain reads DAGVTQSPTHLIKTRGQQVTLRCSPISGHKSVSWYQQVLGQGPQFIFQYYEKEERGRGNFPDRFSARQFPNYSSELNVNALLLGDSALYLCASSFWQEVDYGYTFGSGTRLTVV.

The V and J genes are TRBV7-8 and TRBJ2-2; the match to TRBD2 covers 14 bases. The CDR3 extends over 18 amino acids. The germline V gene has CDR1 SGHVS and CDR2 FQNEAQ. Trimming cost V 1 base and J 5 bases; bases outside gene matches: 6. This CDR3 is CASSLGGLAGVVTGELFF. The CDR3, as DNA: TGTGCCAGCAGCTTAGGGGGACTAGCGGGAGTGGTTACCGGGGAGCTGTTTTTT.

The genes are TRBV18 and TRBJ1-1, with TRBD1 matching over 9 bases. This CDR3 has 15 residues. With 10 bases clipped from V and 0 bases from J, the junction kept 9 bases outside the gene matches. CDR1 KGHSH and CDR2 LQKENI come from the germline V gene. The DNA for the CDR3 is TGTGCCACGTCAATGGGGACAGGGATGAACACTGAAGCTTTCTTT. Protein product: CATSMGTGMNTEAFF.

J is TRBJ1-2 and V is TRBV28; 10 bases align to TRBD1. V shed 2 bases and J 6 bases; nucleotides not matched to a gene: 9. There are 16 residues in the CDR3. From germline, CDR1 is MDHEN and CDR2 SYDVKM. This CDR3 reads CASSLGDRGVLNGYTF. In DNA, the CDR3 is TGTGCCAGCAGTTTAGGGGACAGGGGCGTCCTAAATGGCTACACCTTC.

The chain couples TRBV6-5 to TRBJ2-2, with 7 bases aligning to TRBD1. CDR1 and CDR2 (germline): MNHEY, SVGAGI. The CDR3 extends over 15 amino acids. The ends lost 6 bases at V and 4 bases at J; junction bases unmatched: 8. The CDR3 spells CASRPRDSFTGELFF. CDR3 DNA sequence: TGTGCCAGCAGGCCCCGGGACAGCTTCACCGGGGAGCTGTTTTTT.

This rearrangement joins TRBV19 to TRBJ2-3; maybe TRBD2 (6 bases). The CDR3 consists of 15 residues. Trimming stripped 3 bases from V and 1 base from J, with 11 bases between. Germline-derived CDR1 and CDR2 are LNHDA and SQIVND (reference sequence). DNA of the CDR3: TGTGCCAGTAGTATGGAGGGAGGCGGCACAGATACGCAGTATTTT. Translation: CASSMEGGGTDTQYF.

V is TRBV5-1 and J is TRBJ2-5; D is perhaps TRBD2 (5 bases). The V end was cut by 0 bases, the J end by 0 bases, with 6 bases between. CDR1 is SGHRS, CDR2 YFSETQ, per germline. The CDR3 contains 14 residues. CDR3: CASSLGLNQETQYF. CDR3 coding DNA: TGCGCCAGCAGCTTGGGACTAAACCAAGAGACCCAGTACTTC.

This clone was observed a handful of times. The chain couples TRBV30 to TRBJ2-2; TRBD2 is a possible D gene (6 bases). V lost 5 bases and J lost 8, with 18 bases in between. From germline, CDR1 is GTSNPN and CDR2 SVGIG (reference sequence). CDR3 length: 14 amino acids. This chain's CDR3 is CAWGASSGTGELFF. The CDR3 DNA follows: TGTGCCTGGGGGGCTTCCTCAGGGACTGGGGAGCTGTTTTTT.

The chain recombines TRBV6-5 with TRBJ2-1, with 11 bases that match TRBD2. CDR1 is MNHEY and CDR2 is SVGAGI in the germline V gene. The junction had 13 bases not matched to a gene; V was cut back by 6 bases and J by 12 bases. The CDR3 has 15 amino acids. CDR3 region: CASSPATSGGPRQFF. In nucleotides, the CDR3 is TGTGCCAGCAGCCCCGCAACTAGCGGGGGCCCTCGGCAGTTCTTC.

The chain has TRBV4-1 and TRBJ1-2; D perhaps matches TRBD1 (5 bases). The CDR3 extends over 13 amino acids. The germline gives CDR1 MGHRA, CDR2 YSYEKL. V was trimmed by 1 base and J by 2 bases, leaving 5 bases between them. The CDR3 sequence is CASSQGQNYGYTF. In nucleotides, the CDR3 is TGCGCCAGCAGCCAAGGACAGAACTATGGCTACACCTTC.

The chain is built from TRBV29-1 and TRBJ2-5; 9 bases line up with TRBD2. This CDR3 is built from 14 residues. Trimming cost V 3 bases and J 4 bases; bases outside gene matches: 6. Germline CDR1 reads SQVTM; CDR2 reads ANQGSEA. CDR3 residues: CSVEVAGVGETQYF. DNA of the CDR3: TGCAGCGTTGAGGTAGCGGGAGTGGGAGAGACCCAGTACTTC. Full variable domain (remainder filled in from reference TRBV29-1 and TRBJ2-5): SAVISQKPSRDICQRGTSLTIQCQVDSQVTMMFWYRQQPGQSLTLIATANQGSEATYESGFVIDKFPISRPNLTFSTLTVSNMSPEDSSIYLCSVEVAGVGETQYFGPGTRLLVL.

The chain carries TRBV7-9 and TRBJ1-1; TRBD1 agrees at 7 bases. Germline values: CDR1 SEHNR, CDR2 FQNEAQ (reference sequence). This CDR3 is built from 18 residues. The trim removed 1 base at V and 2 bases at J, leaving 13 bases unmatched. The CDR3 spells CASSLVPGDRSINTEAFF. DNA for the CDR3: TGTGCCAGCAGCTTAGTCCCGGGGGACAGATCTATAAACACTGAAGCTTTCTTT.

In regard to this clone: Other DNA sequences in the sample encode the same CDR3. The chain employs TRBV10-3 and TRBJ2-3, with D uncertain. Germline loops: CDR1 ENHRY, CDR2 SYGVKD. CDR3 size: 13 residues. Trimming left V 0 bases short and J 2 bases short, with 3 bases between. The CDR3 DNA reads as TGTGCCATCAGTGAGTCTAACACAGATACGCAGTATTTT. Translating it yields CAISESNTDTQYF.

V usage is TRBV7-2 and J usage is TRBJ1-2; unclear D gene. There are 14 residues in the CDR3. Germline CDR1 and CDR2: SGHTA and FQGNSA. V lost 2 bases and J 0 bases, leaving 7 bases between the germline ends. The CDR3 region has the DNA TGTGCCAGCAGCTTACAGAGGGCTAACTATGGCTACACCTTC. Translating gives CASSLQRANYGYTF.

A single count supports this clone. The chain carries TRBV6-5 and TRBJ1-6; possible D gene TRBD1, 6 bases. Germline V lookup: CDR1 MNHEY, CDR2 SVGAGI. V gave up 5 bases and J gave up 7 bases, with 9 bases separating them. This CDR3 is 13 amino acids long. This CDR3 is CASSTTGNSPLHF. Written as DNA, the CDR3 is TGTGCCAGCAGTACAACAGGGAATTCACCCCTCCACTTT.

The gene calls are TRBV6-6 and TRBJ2-1; 11 positions agree with TRBD1. Germline CDR1 reads MNHNY; CDR2 reads SVGAGI (reference sequence). J gave up 6 bases and V 0 bases, and 1 base lay outside the gene matches. The CDR3 is 15 residues long. The CDR3 region is CASSYSGTGGNEQFF. The CDR3 DNA reads as TGTGCCAGCAGTTACTCAGGGACAGGGGGCAATGAGCAGTTCTTC.

This clone was recorded once. This chain links TRBV4-1 with TRBJ2-7; possibly TRBD1 for D (6 bases). This CDR3 has 15 residues. The germline V gene has CDR1 MGHRA and CDR2 YSYEKL. V lost 5 bases, J lost 6 bases, and 20 bases lay in between. This CDR3 is CASSFQATGLGEQYF. The CDR3 DNA reads TGCGCCAGCAGCTTCCAAGCTACAGGGCTAGGCGAGCAGTACTTC.

In this sample, this clone turned up a few times. This chain joins TRBV14 and TRBJ2-2, with TRBD1 matching 10 bases. The CDR3 sequence is 16 residues long. J lost 4 bases, V lost 1 base, and 3 bases had no gene match. Germline assignment: CDR1 SGHDN and CDR2 FVKESK. The CDR3 region has the DNA TGTGCCAGCAGCCAAGGACAGGGGGCGGGCACCGGGGAGCTGTTTTTT. This gives the protein CASSQGQGAGTGELFF.

The J gene is TRBJ1-5, the V gene TRBV28, with D tentatively TRBD1 (5 bases). The CDR3 runs to 14 residues. The ends were cut back, 4 bases at V and 9 bases at J, with 16 bases in the middle. CDR1 and CDR2 from the germline V gene are MDHEN and SYDVKM. CDR3 residues: CASSSVGGGRPQHF. The CDR3 DNA sequence: TGTGCCAGCAGTTCGGTGGGGGGGGGTCGGCCCCAGCATTTT.

The CDR3 sequence is CASSLRGRNTGELFF. The CDR3 DNA follows: TGTGCCAGCAGCTTGAGGGGGCGGAACACCGGGGAGCTGTTTTTT. The chain joins TRBV5-4 to TRBJ2-2; TRBD1 agrees at 7 bases. This CDR3 region has 15 residues. The germline gives CDR1 SGHNT, CDR2 YYREEE (reference sequence). V lost 1 base and J lost 1; bases outside the gene matches: 1.